Below, one T cell receptor (beta chain) is given with its context. Its antigen is not known. The germline V gene encodes CDR1 MDHEN and CDR2 SYDVKM. J lost 0 bases, V lost 1 base, and 10 bases had no gene match. The CDR3 contains 19 residues. From the roughly 120-subject validation cohort, which was separate from the roughly 670-subject first cohort, the donors were drawn. TCRdb keeps only in-frame clones here, not all; method: immunoSEQ multiplex PCR. The sample lists roughly 150,000 clones, 85% to 90% occurring once. This sample was included in a study of cytomegalovirus exposure and HLA in healthy donors. About the research overall: The use of the same platform for the 90 to 150 validation repertoires and the roughly 680 first-cohort repertoires was reported by a later analysis.

Study results and caveats: It was reported that the classifier diagnosed cytomegalovirus status with high specificity and sensitivity in both the original and validation cohorts. In a later analysis, first-cohort TCR clusters were found to tend to co-occur in the 120 validation repertoires.

The TCR was taken from a man younger than 35 in good health and CMV-seropositive. The specimen was PBMCs. The V and J genes are TRBV28 and TRBJ2-3; 10 bases agree with TRBD2. The CDR3 sequence: CASSLLPLGLADSTDTQYF. Written as DNA, the CDR3 is TGTGCCAGCAGTTTATTACCCCTCGGACTAGCGGATAGCACAGATACGCAGTATTTT.